These 9 T cell receptor beta chains were sequenced from one sample in a study of T-cell reconstitution after alpha-beta-depleted transplantation in children. Unique molecular identifiers were used in preparing the TCRbeta library. TCRdb reprocessed the PCR reads via MiXCR and lists one record per CDR3 protein. The table shows roughly 98,000 distinct CDR3 sequences, with less than 20% occurring only once. The source material was PBMCs, mostly from graft donor cells, sampled 180 days after TCRalphabeta/CD19-depleted stem cell transplant. The receptor set was obtained from a male patient under 10 years old who had a stem cell transplant for acute lymphoblastic leukemia, so the T cells may come from the graft donor.

In regard to this clonotype: The junction differs from germline at one of its ends, possibly a read error. This rearrangement joins TRBV7-2 to TRBJ2-1; TRBD2 is a possible D gene (5 bases). The CDR3 spans 17 residues. From germline, CDR1 is SGHTA and CDR2 FQGNSA. The CDR3 DNA is TGTGCCAGCAGCTTAGCTCTAGGACTTACTTTTTTCAATAAGCAGTTCTTC. It yields the protein CASSLALGLTFFNKQFF.

This clonotype has a handful of counts. This chain connects TRBV7-2 to TRBJ1-4; possibly TRBD1 for D (5 bases). Germline V CDR1 and CDR2: SGHTA, FQGNSA. The V and J ends lost 0 bases and 4 bases respectively, with 12 bases between them. The CDR3 sequence is 16 residues long. The CDR3 DNA reads TGTGCCAGCAGCTTAGCCCCAGGGCTGTTTAATGAAAAACTGTTTTTT. Amino acids: CASSLAPGLFNEKLFF.

This clonotype appeared a few times. CDR3 sequence (DNA): TGTGCCAGCAGCTTGGGCGGCACCGGGACAGGGCGTCGAAAACTGTTTTTT. This sequence encodes CASSLGGTGTGRRKLFF. V and J are TRBV5-6 and TRBJ1-4; 9 nucleotides align to TRBD1. With 0 bases clipped from V and 10 bases from J, the junction kept 13 bases outside the gene matches. Germline V CDR1 and CDR2: SGHDT, YYEEEE. This CDR3 region has 17 residues. The full variable domain, in which reference TRBV5-6 and TRBJ1-4 provide the parts outside the CDR3, is DAGVTQSPTHLIKTRGQQVTLRCSPKSGHDTVSWYQQALGQGPQFIFQYYEEEERQRGNFPDRFSGHQFPNYSSELNVNALLLGDSALYLCASSLGGTGTGRRKLFFGSGTQLSVL.

The chain employs TRBV2 and TRBJ1-1; TRBD1 might be the D (6 bases). The CDR3 extends over 14 amino acids. Germline loops: CDR1 SNHLY, CDR2 FYNNEI. V gave up 6 bases and J gave up 1 base, with 12 bases separating them. The CDR3 spells CASSATGPNTEAFF. For the CDR3, the DNA is TGTGCCAGCAGCGCGACAGGACCGAACACTGAAGCTTTCTTT.

There are a few counts of this clonotype. The V and J genes are TRBV6-1 and TRBJ2-1, with TRBD2 matching over 9 bases. Trimming removed 6 bases from V and 5 bases from J; junction bases left unmatched: 8. Germline lookup yields CDR1 MNHNS and CDR2 SASEGT. This CDR3 has 15 amino acids. The CDR3: CASRRPGLAHNEQFF. CDR3 bases: TGTGCCAGCAGGAGGCCGGGACTAGCCCACAATGAGCAGTTCTTC.

This clonotype was recorded a few times. The chain has TRBV11-2 and TRBJ2-6; D is ambiguous. The CDR3 spans 16 residues. Trimming shortened V by 1 base and J by 0 bases, and 7 bases separated the two germline ends. Germline V gene sequence: CDR1 SGHAT, CDR2 FQNNGV. The CDR3 region has the DNA TGTGCCAGCAGCTTAGGTCACCACTCTGGGGCCAACGTCCTGACTTTC. Protein product: CASSLGHHSGANVLTF.

The chain links TRBV4-2 to TRBJ1-5; D is unclear. Germline CDR1 is LGHNA and CDR2 is YNFKEQ. The CDR3 contains 16 residues. V was clipped by 0 bases and J by 4 bases, with 13 bases between them. In DNA form, the CDR3 reads TGTGCCAGCAGCCAAGAAGGGTTGGACGGGAATCAGCCCCAGCATTTT. Amino acid sequence: CASSQEGLDGNQPQHF.

This clonotype was seen many times. The V call is TRBV6-5, the J call TRBJ2-6, with D perhaps matching TRBD1 (6 bases). With 4 bases removed from V and 0 bases from J, the gap between germline ends came to 7 bases. Germline-derived CDR1 and CDR2 are MNHEY and SVGAGI. This CDR3 spans 15 amino acids. The CDR3 DNA follows: TGTGCCAGCAGTTTGGACAGCTCTGGGGCCAACGTCCTGACTTTC. Its protein product is CASSLDSSGANVLTF.

The chain carries TRBV12-3 or TRBV12-4 and TRBJ2-1; 10 nucleotides match TRBD1. Trimming at V came to 6 bases and at J to 6 bases, leaving 8 bases not matched to a gene. The CDR3 sequence is 15 residues long. CDR3 DNA sequence: TGTGCCAGCAGGCCGACAGGGGGCGTAAGCAATGAGCAGTTCTTC. Encoded protein: CASRPTGGVSNEQFF.